This T cell receptor (beta chain) was captured by sequencing in a study of T cell responses to AZD1222 COVID-19 vaccine. Generated by immunoSEQ multiplex PCR, the TCRdb table keeps only in-frame clones and is missing some. This sample has about 95,000 clones, with about 88% found just once. The ends lost 4 bases at V and 6 bases at J; junction bases unmatched: 6. Germline V lookup: CDR1 SGHNT, CDR2 YYREEE (reference sequence). This CDR3 has 16 residues. Here the sequenced sample was peripheral blood, taken on day 0 of AZD1222 vaccination. The chain links TRBV5-4 to TRBJ1-6, with 11 positions matching TRBD1. The origin of this receptor is an adult in good health. As DNA, the CDR3 is TGTGCCAGCAGCCCAGGAGGACAGGGGGCTAATTCACCCCTCCACTTT. It specifies CASSPGGQGANSPLHF.